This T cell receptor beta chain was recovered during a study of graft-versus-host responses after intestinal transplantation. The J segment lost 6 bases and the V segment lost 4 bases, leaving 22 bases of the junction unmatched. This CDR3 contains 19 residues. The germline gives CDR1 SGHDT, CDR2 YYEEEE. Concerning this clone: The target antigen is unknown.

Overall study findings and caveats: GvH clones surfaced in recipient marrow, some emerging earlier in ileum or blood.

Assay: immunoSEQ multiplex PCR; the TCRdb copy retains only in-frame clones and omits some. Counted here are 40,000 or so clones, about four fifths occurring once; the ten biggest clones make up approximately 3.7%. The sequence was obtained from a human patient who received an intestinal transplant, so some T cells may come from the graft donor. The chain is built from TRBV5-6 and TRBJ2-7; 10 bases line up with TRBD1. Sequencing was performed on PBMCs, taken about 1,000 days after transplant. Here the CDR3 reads CASSEDRGLNGVWFSEQYF. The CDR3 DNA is TGTGCCAGCAGCGAAGACAGGGGGCTCAACGGGGTATGGTTTAGCGAGCAGTACTTC.